A selection of T cell receptor beta chains follows, all from one sample in a study of CD8+ T cells in alopecia areata. Repertoires were generated with immunoSEQ multiplex PCR, while TCRdb's copy carries only in-frame clones and drops some. The sample includes about 130,000 clones, about 47% of them seen just once. Source: CD8+ T cells sorted from blood, taken at week 0. The receptor source for this set is a human donor with alopecia areata. The CDR3 runs from the conserved cysteine through the conserved F or W. A D gene is named only where the DNA matches it firmly. Part of the rows lack a size; the others show once, few, many or a class for expanded clones.

cdr3_aa: CASSLADNNQPQHF
cdr3_nt: TGTGCCAGCAGCTTGGCCGACAACAATCAGCCCCAGCATTTT
v_call: TRBV5-6
d_call: -
clone_size: -
j_call: TRBJ1-5

cdr3_aa: CAWSVNPSWSNQPQHF
cdr3_nt: TGTGCCTGGAGTGTAAACCCCTCGTGGAGCAATCAGCCCCAGCATTTT
v_call: TRBV30
d_call: -
clone_size: -
j_call: TRBJ1-5

cdr3_aa: CASSQGGDGEPTDTQYF
cdr3_nt: TGTGCCAGCAGCCAAGGGGGTGATGGGGAACCCACAGATACGCAGTATTTT
v_call: TRBV4-2
d_call: -
clone_size: few
j_call: TRBJ2-3

cdr3_aa: CSVGPTGGHYGYTF
cdr3_nt: TGCAGCGTTGGTCCGACAGGGGGGCACTATGGCTACACCTTC
v_call: TRBV29-1
d_call: TRBD1
clone_size: -
j_call: TRBJ1-2

cdr3_aa: CASSELTNTEAFF
cdr3_nt: TGTGCCAGCAGTGAATTGACGAACACTGAAGCTTTCTTT
v_call: TRBV25-1
d_call: -
clone_size: -
j_call: TRBJ1-1

cdr3_aa: CASSLEWQTYEQYF
cdr3_nt: TGTGCCAGCAGCTTAGAATGGCAGACATACGAGCAGTACTTC
v_call: TRBV7-8
d_call: -
clone_size: -
j_call: TRBJ2-7

cdr3_aa: CSDHVGGQKDYGYTF
cdr3_nt: TGCAGCGATCATGTGGGAGGGCAGAAGGACTATGGCTACACCTTC
v_call: TRBV29-1
d_call: -
clone_size: -
j_call: TRBJ1-2

cdr3_aa: CASSDRTETYNEQFF
cdr3_nt: TGTGCCAGCAGTGACCGGACAGAAACCTACAATGAGCAGTTCTTC
v_call: TRBV6-1
d_call: -
clone_size: -
j_call: TRBJ2-1

cdr3_aa: CASSIKADTEAFF
cdr3_nt: TGTGCCAGTAGTATCAAAGCCGACACTGAAGCTTTCTTT
v_call: TRBV19
d_call: -
clone_size: few
j_call: TRBJ1-1

cdr3_aa: CASSLSLRGSYNEQFF
cdr3_nt: TGTGCTAGCAGCTTATCCCTACGGGGCTCCTACAATGAGCAGTTCTTC
v_call: TRBV7-7
d_call: -
clone_size: -
j_call: TRBJ2-1

cdr3_aa: CAWSVPGNDEQYF
cdr3_nt: TGTGCCTGGAGTGTACCAGGGAACGACGAGCAGTACTTC
v_call: TRBV30
d_call: -
clone_size: -
j_call: TRBJ2-7

cdr3_aa: CAWSPGVGYGYTF
cdr3_nt: TGTGCCTGGAGTCCAGGAGTTGGATATGGCTACACCTTC
v_call: TRBV30
d_call: -
clone_size: -
j_call: TRBJ1-2

cdr3_aa: CSGEGGGGETQYF
cdr3_nt: TGCAGCGGGGAAGGGGGGGGTGGCGAGACCCAGTACTTC
v_call: TRBV29-1
d_call: -
clone_size: -
j_call: TRBJ2-5

cdr3_aa: CASSEVGFQETQYF
cdr3_nt: TGTGCCAGCAGTGAAGTTGGGTTCCAAGAGACCCAGTACTTC
v_call: TRBV6-1
d_call: -
clone_size: -
j_call: TRBJ2-5

cdr3_aa: CASSLGFRAEAFF
cdr3_nt: TGTGCCAGCAGCTTGGGGTTCAGGGCTGAAGCTTTCTTT
v_call: TRBV5-6
d_call: -
clone_size: once
j_call: TRBJ1-1

cdr3_aa: CASSELRHRRTGELFF
cdr3_nt: TGTGCCAGCAGTGAACTGAGACACCGAAGGACCGGGGAGCTGTTTTTT
v_call: TRBV6-1
d_call: -
clone_size: -
j_call: TRBJ2-2

cdr3_aa: CASSLSLRGYYNEQFF
cdr3_nt: TGTGCCAGCAGCTTGAGTTTACGGGGGTACTACAATGAGCAGTTCTTC
v_call: TRBV5-6
d_call: -
clone_size: -
j_call: TRBJ2-1

cdr3_aa: CASSLWTGSYTGELFF
cdr3_nt: TGTGCCAGCAGCCTCTGGACAGGGAGTTACACCGGGGAGCTGTTTTTT
v_call: TRBV11-2
d_call: TRBD1
clone_size: -
j_call: TRBJ2-2

cdr3_aa: CASSSRQSNQPQHF
cdr3_nt: TGTGCCAGCAGTTCCAGACAGAGCAATCAGCCCCAGCATTTT
v_call: TRBV27
d_call: -
clone_size: -
j_call: TRBJ1-5

cdr3_aa: CASSFGQLSYEQYF
cdr3_nt: TGTGCCAGCAGCTTCGGACAGCTCTCCTACGAGCAGTACTTC
v_call: TRBV5-6
d_call: -
clone_size: -
j_call: TRBJ2-7

cdr3_aa: CASSRSSDTQYF
cdr3_nt: TGTGCCAGCAGCCGGTCTTCAGATACGCAGTATTTT
v_call: TRBV7-9
d_call: -
clone_size: -
j_call: TRBJ2-3

cdr3_aa: CASRSPGQGSSPLHF
cdr3_nt: TGTGCCAGCAGATCGCCGGGACAGGGTTCTTCACCCCTCCACTTT
v_call: TRBV13
d_call: TRBD1
clone_size: -
j_call: TRBJ1-6

cdr3_aa: CASTSGGGNIQYF
cdr3_nt: TGTGCCAGCACCTCCGGTGGGGGAAACATTCAGTACTTC
v_call: TRBV6-5
d_call: -
clone_size: -
j_call: TRBJ2-4

cdr3_aa: CSVERTGASYNEQFF
cdr3_nt: TGCAGCGTTGAGAGGACAGGGGCCTCGTACAATGAGCAGTTCTTC
v_call: TRBV29-1
d_call: TRBD1
clone_size: -
j_call: TRBJ2-1

cdr3_aa: CAWSQDRVGTRTYEQYF
cdr3_nt: TGTGCCTGGAGTCAGGACAGGGTGGGGACCCGGACCTACGAGCAGTACTTC
v_call: TRBV30
d_call: TRBD1
clone_size: few
j_call: TRBJ2-7

cdr3_aa: CASSQQGEREAFF
cdr3_nt: TGCGCCAGCAGCCAACAAGGGGAACGGGAAGCTTTCTTT
v_call: TRBV4-1
d_call: -
clone_size: few
j_call: TRBJ1-1

cdr3_aa: CSVEPDELIYGYTF
cdr3_nt: TGCAGCGTGGAACCCGATGAGTTAATCTATGGCTACACCTTC
v_call: TRBV29-1
d_call: -
clone_size: few
j_call: TRBJ1-2

cdr3_aa: CASSHGARNTEAFF
cdr3_nt: TGCGCCAGCAGCCACGGGGCGAGGAACACTGAAGCTTTCTTT
v_call: TRBV4-3
d_call: -
clone_size: -
j_call: TRBJ1-1

cdr3_aa: CASSPESSGANVLTF
cdr3_nt: TGTGCCAGCAGTCCGGAAAGCTCTGGGGCCAACGTCCTGACTTTC
v_call: TRBV10-3
d_call: -
clone_size: -
j_call: TRBJ2-6

cdr3_aa: CAWGVSYEQYF
cdr3_nt: TGTGCCTGGGGGGTGTCCTACGAGCAGTACTTC
v_call: TRBV30
d_call: -
clone_size: -
j_call: TRBJ2-7

cdr3_aa: CATSRDRETQYF
cdr3_nt: TGTGCCACCAGCAGAGATCGTGAGACCCAGTACTTC
v_call: TRBV15
d_call: -
clone_size: -
j_call: TRBJ2-5

cdr3_aa: CAWSVVPGSSTGEQYF
cdr3_nt: TGTGCCTGGAGTGTAGTTCCGGGCTCATCCACAGGGGAGCAGTACTTC
v_call: TRBV30
d_call: -
clone_size: few
j_call: TRBJ2-7